This note documents a single TCR beta chain sequence. Its target is unknown. This CDR3 comprises 15 residues. With 2 bases removed from V and 4 bases from J, the gap between germline ends came to 12 bases. The germline gives CDR1 SGHRS, CDR2 YFSETQ. The entry originates in a study of T cells after yellow fever vaccination. Broader study findings: Subsequent booster samples again held most clones from primary vaccination (more than 95% CD4, just under 90% CD8). Contamination by abundant bulk-population clonotypes could be present in FACS-sorted repertoires. When the response was secondary, it was weaker but reached its peak faster, day 5 versus 15.

TCRdb used MiXCR to reprocess the 5' RACE reads, holding one entry per CDR3 protein. The table lists a few hundred thousand distinct CDR3 sequences, around 6.8% of them singletons. The rearrangement joins TRBV5-1 to TRBJ1-4; TRBD1 might be the D (6 bases). The sequence was collected from a man younger than 35 who received the YFV17D yellow fever vaccine. The sequenced sample was PBMCs, obtained 35 to 50 days after the first yellow fever vaccination. The CDR3 nucleotides read TGCGCCAGCAGCTTAAATCAGGGGATTAATGAAAAACTGTTTTTT. Its translation: CASSLNQGINEKLFF.